This TCR beta chain derives from a study of blood T cell repertoires in COVID-19 (dated by TCRdb to 2020 to 2021). In the study overall: Samples covering the acute and convalescent phases of COVID-19 were provided by collaborators in the United States, Italy and Spain. The material from the prospective study consisted of cDNA or gDNA derived from T cells, B-cell-depleted T cells, or PBMCs. Deeply sampled blood TCRbeta repertoires from subjects exposed to, actively infected with, or recovered from COVID-19 were included in the dataset. The repertoires were released in a freely available public database meant as a resource for research on the immune response to SARS-CoV-2. The samples were drawn from the first 160 participants of the ongoing ImmuneRACE study and from about 1,200 subjects provided by 6 global collaborators. Sample metadata almost always included a de-identified subject ID, COVID-19 status, age in years and sex. HLA class I and class II types, where available, came from metadata supplied by the sample provider rather than from assay-based typing. Here is what the overall study found, with its caveats: How much clinical and demographic metadata was included differed by source and by participant, and the metadata was provided uncurated.

This clone was recorded many times. There is no known antigen for this receptor. No much larger clonotype is one base removed from it; base qualities were not supplied. The CDR3 spans 16 residues, from the cysteine through the phenylalanine. Of all the DNA, just the CDR3 is kept, 48 bases in frame from base 1. The germline V gene supplies CDR1 SGHVS and CDR2 FQNEAQ. V and J lose 2 bases and 2 bases, and a span of 15 bases separates them. The immunoSEQ Assay, a bias-controlled multiplex PCR, was used to amplify TCRbeta CDR3 regions from genomic DNA. Turning to the authors' computational methods: The number of nucleated cells in each sample was estimated by amplification of reference gene primers within the assay. To quantify the absolute abundance of each unique TCRbeta CDR3 rearrangement, sequence reads were collapsed and filtered. For each sample, productive Simpson clonality was calculated as the square root of Simpson's diversity index across productive rearrangements. TCRdb carries this immuneACCESS record with in-frame sequences only. Its versions omit some clonotypes, under half of them owing to an unresolved V gene in the studies checked, with the rest unexplained. The V and J calls and clone size come from that table; D and trimming were worked out from the DNA. The table for this sample lists 110,000 to 150,000 clones; 80% of them were counted only once. Approximately 3.6% of the sample belongs to the ten largest clones.

A second Seattle source provided samples from volunteer blood donors who had recovered from COVID-19. The collaborating institutions used their own protocols to collect whole blood in K2EDTA tubes. For TCRbeta analysis, collaborators shipped samples in one of three forms: frozen whole blood, isolated PBMCs, or DNA extracted from either of those sample types. The receptor was isolated from a man aged 70 or older who had recovered from COVID-19. The rearrangement combines TRBV7-8 with TRBJ1-2; a tentative D call is TRBD1 (6 bases match). Sequenced sample: peripheral blood. The CDR3 reads CASSLLHTGPNYGYTF. The sequence in DNA is TGTGCCAGCAGCTTATTACACACAGGGCCAAACTATGGCTACACCTTC.